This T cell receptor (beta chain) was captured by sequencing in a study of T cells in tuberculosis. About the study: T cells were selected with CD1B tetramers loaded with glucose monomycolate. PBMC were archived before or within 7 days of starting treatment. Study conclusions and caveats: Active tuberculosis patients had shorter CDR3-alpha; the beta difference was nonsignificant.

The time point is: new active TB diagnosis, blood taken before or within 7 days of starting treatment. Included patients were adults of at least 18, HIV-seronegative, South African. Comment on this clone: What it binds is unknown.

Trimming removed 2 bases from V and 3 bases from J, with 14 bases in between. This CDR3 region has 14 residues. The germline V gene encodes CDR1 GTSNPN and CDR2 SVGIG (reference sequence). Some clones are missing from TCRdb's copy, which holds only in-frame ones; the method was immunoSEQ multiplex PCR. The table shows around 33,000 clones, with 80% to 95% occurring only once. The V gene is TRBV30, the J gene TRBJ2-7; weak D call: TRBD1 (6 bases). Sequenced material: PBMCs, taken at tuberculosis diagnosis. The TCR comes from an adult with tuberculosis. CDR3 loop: CAWSRTGLIYEQYF. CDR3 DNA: TGTGCCTGGAGTAGAACAGGGCTTATCTACGAGCAGTACTTC.